This is a list of T cell receptor beta chains from one sample in a study of radiation and T cells in renal cell carcinoma. TCRdb keeps only in-frame clones here, not all; method: immunoSEQ multiplex PCR. The data contain some 120,000 clones, 88% of them seen just once; the ten biggest clones take up approximately 5.8%. The source material was blood, sampled from a patient whose treatment included radiotherapy and nephrectomy. These receptors all come from a woman in her 70s with renal cell carcinoma. Both conserved end residues are part of each CDR3. A D gene is named only where the DNA matches it firmly. Clone size is not always given. Where it is, it says once, few, many or a class for expanded clones.

V: TRBV7-9
J: TRBJ2-5
D: .
size: .
DNA: TGTGCCAGCAGTCAGGTCCTGCGAGAGACCCAGTACTTC
CDR3: CASSQVLRETQYF

V: TRBV6-5
J: TRBJ1-3
D: .
size: once
DNA: TGTGCCAGCAGTGCCGGATTTTACTCTGGAAACACCATATATTTT
CDR3: CASSAGFYSGNTIYF

V: TRBV5-4
J: TRBJ2-5
D: .
size: .
DNA: TGTGCCAGCAGCCGGGACTTCGAGAAGCAAGAGACCCAGTACTTC
CDR3: CASSRDFEKQETQYF

V: TRBV5-5
J: TRBJ1-6
D: TRBD1
size: .
DNA: TGTGCCAGCAGCTTGGCCGGGACAGGGTGGTACAATTCACCCCTCCACTTT
CDR3: CASSLAGTGWYNSPLHF

V: TRBV27
J: TRBJ1-6
D: TRBD1
size: once
DNA: TGTGCCAGCAGTTTAGGCCCGACAGGGAGTTCACCCCTCCACTTT
CDR3: CASSLGPTGSSPLHF

V: TRBV6-6
J: TRBJ2-3
D: .
size: .
DNA: TGTGCCAGCATTGAAGCAGATACGCAGTATTTT
CDR3: CASIEADTQYF

V: TRBV7-2
J: TRBJ2-3
D: .
size: .
DNA: TGTGCCAGCAGCAAACTAGTCTCAGGCACAGATACGCAGTATTTT
CDR3: CASSKLVSGTDTQYF

V: TRBV6-5
J: TRBJ2-5
D: .
size: .
DNA: TGTGCCAGCAGTTACGGGCAAGAGACCCAGTACTTC
CDR3: CASSYGQETQYF

V: TRBV9
J: TRBJ1-1
D: .
size: few
DNA: TGTGCCAGCAGCGTAGATCACGGGACGGAAGCTTTCTTT
CDR3: CASSVDHGTEAFF

V: TRBV7-6
J: TRBJ1-6
D: .
size: .
DNA: TGTGCCAGCAGCTTTCTGGGATGGTCACCCCTCCACTTT
CDR3: CASSFLGWSPLHF

V: TRBV2
J: TRBJ1-2
D: .
size: .
DNA: TGTGCCAGCAGCCCGGACCGGCGCAGAAATGGCTACACCTTC
CDR3: CASSPDRRRNGYTF

V: TRBV4-3
J: TRBJ1-5
D: .
size: .
DNA: TGCGCCAGCAGCCAAGATCCGATAAATCAGCCCCAGCATTTT
CDR3: CASSQDPINQPQHF

V: TRBV28
J: TRBJ2-2
D: TRBD1
size: .
DNA: TGTGCCAGCAGTAGCCGGGACAGGGGCGTTTTTTCCGGGGAGCTGTTTTTT
CDR3: CASSSRDRGVFSGELFF

V: TRBV7-8
J: TRBJ2-2
D: TRBD2
size: .
DNA: TGTGCCAGCAGCTTAGGAACTAGCGGCGGGGAGCTGTTTTTT
CDR3: CASSLGTSGGELFF

V: TRBV27
J: TRBJ2-3
D: .
size: once
DNA: TGTGCCAGCAGTACCCGCGCGGGGCGTAAAGATACGCAGTATTTT
CDR3: CASSTRAGRKDTQYF

V: TRBV30
J: TRBJ1-5
D: .
size: .
DNA: TGTGCCTGGAAAAGCCGGGACAAACACAATCAGCCCCAGCATTTT
CDR3: CAWKSRDKHNQPQHF

V: TRBV6-1
J: TRBJ1-5
D: .
size: few
DNA: TGTGCCAGCAGGCGGATGAGCAATCAGCCCCAGCATTTT
CDR3: CASRRMSNQPQHF

V: TRBV7-2
J: TRBJ1-5
D: TRBD1
size: .
DNA: TGTGCCAGCAGCAGGACAGGGGGTTATAGCAATCAGCCCCAGCATTTT
CDR3: CASSRTGGYSNQPQHF

V: TRBV4-1
J: TRBJ2-7
D: .
size: .
DNA: TGCGCCAGCAGCCAAGAGCAAGGGGGGTCGGGGGAGCAGTACTTC
CDR3: CASSQEQGGSGEQYF

V: TRBV19
J: TRBJ1-6
D: .
size: .
DNA: TGTGCCAGTAGTATCCAACAGAGTAGCTCCTATAATTCACCCCTCCACTTT
CDR3: CASSIQQSSSYNSPLHF

V: TRBV5-1
J: TRBJ1-1
D: .
size: .
DNA: TGCGCCAGCAGCTCAGGGGTCATGAACACTGAAGCTTTCTTT
CDR3: CASSSGVMNTEAFF

V: TRBV4-3
J: TRBJ2-1
D: TRBD2
size: .
DNA: TGCGCCAGCAGCCAAGATCTAGCGGGGGCGGCCTACAATGAGCAGTTCTTC
CDR3: CASSQDLAGAAYNEQFF

V: TRBV29-1
J: TRBJ2-7
D: .
size: .
DNA: TGCAGCGTTGAGGGCAGGGGCGGTCCAGACGAGCAGTACTTC
CDR3: CSVEGRGGPDEQYF

V: TRBV7-9
J: TRBJ1-1
D: .
size: .
DNA: TGTGCCAGCAGCTCCTACACGGGAGCTTTCTTT
CDR3: CASSSYTGAFF

V: TRBV29-1
J: TRBJ2-7
D: TRBD2
size: .
DNA: TGCAGCGTTGGACCCGGGGGGAGCTCCTACGAGCAGTACTTC
CDR3: CSVGPGGSSYEQYF

V: TRBV6-5
J: TRBJ1-2
D: .
size: .
DNA: TGTGCCAGCAGTTACTGGGGGGAGGGTGGCTACACCTTC
CDR3: CASSYWGEGGYTF

V: TRBV4-3
J: TRBJ1-2
D: .
size: once
DNA: TGCGCCAGCAGCCAAGATGAAATAAATTATGGCTACACCTTC
CDR3: CASSQDEINYGYTF

V: TRBV5-5
J: TRBJ1-1
D: TRBD1
size: .
DNA: TGTGCCAGCAGCTTTATTCAGGGGGGTGAAGCTTTCTTT
CDR3: CASSFIQGGEAFF

V: TRBV6-5
J: TRBJ1-1
D: .
size: few
DNA: TGTGCCAGCAGTTCGATGTGGACTGAAGCTTTCTTT
CDR3: CASSSMWTEAFF

V: TRBV7-9
J: TRBJ2-3
D: .
size: once
DNA: TGTGCCAGCAGCTTAATTGGGACGGCGAGCACAGATACGCAGTATTTT
CDR3: CASSLIGTASTDTQYF

V: TRBV6-6
J: TRBJ1-6
D: .
size: .
DNA: TGTGCCAGCACGGAAAAGTACAATTCACCCCTCCACTTT
CDR3: CASTEKYNSPLHF

V: TRBV7-2
J: TRBJ2-1
D: .
size: .
DNA: TGTGCCAGCAGCCCAAGGCCTAATGAGCAGTTCTTC
CDR3: CASSPRPNEQFF

V: TRBV5-4
J: TRBJ1-1
D: .
size: .
DNA: TGTGCCAGCAGTCAAACCGGAGACACTGAAGCTTTCTTT
CDR3: CASSQTGDTEAFF

V: TRBV15
J: TRBJ2-5
D: TRBD2
size: .
DNA: TGTGCCACCAGCAGAGCATTTCGGAAGGCGGGGGGGCGGAGAGAGACCCAGTACTTC
CDR3: CATSRAFRKAGGRRETQYF

V: TRBV6-5
J: TRBJ1-3
D: TRBD1
size: .
DNA: TGTGCCAGCAGTGCGGACAGGGGGCGAAACACCATATATTTT
CDR3: CASSADRGRNTIYF

V: TRBV5-5
J: TRBJ1-3
D: .
size: .
DNA: TGTGCCAGCAGCGTCCGGATCTATGGAAACACCATATATTTT
CDR3: CASSVRIYGNTIYF

V: TRBV5-4
J: TRBJ2-3
D: .
size: .
DNA: TGTGCCAGCAGCTCCAGAAAGGACTCGTCAGATACGCAGTATTTT
CDR3: CASSSRKDSSDTQYF

V: TRBV11-1
J: TRBJ2-7
D: .
size: .
DNA: TGTGCCAGCAGCTTACCCGGGACCCCGTACGAGCAGTACTTC
CDR3: CASSLPGTPYEQYF

V: TRBV19
J: TRBJ1-2
D: .
size: .
DNA: TGTGCCAGTAGTATAGATCTTAGCGGCGGGTCGGAGGAGAACTATGGCTACACCTTC
CDR3: CASSIDLSGGSEENYGYTF

V: TRBV7-3
J: TRBJ2-7
D: TRBD2
size: .
DNA: TGTGCCAGCAGCTTTGCGGTTGGACTAGCGGGGGGCCCCTCCTACGAGCAGTACTTC
CDR3: CASSFAVGLAGGPSYEQYF

V: TRBV7-2
J: TRBJ2-2
D: .
size: .
DNA: TGTGCCAGCAGCCGGAGAGGGACCGGGGAGCTGTTTTTT
CDR3: CASSRRGTGELFF

V: TRBV5-6
J: TRBJ1-1
D: .
size: .
DNA: TGTGCCAGCAGCTCCTTAACAGGTGAAGCTTTCTTT
CDR3: CASSSLTGEAFF

V: TRBV19
J: TRBJ2-2
D: .
size: .
DNA: TGTGCCAGTAGTATGAACGCGAACACCGGGGAGCTGTTTTTT
CDR3: CASSMNANTGELFF

V: TRBV4-2
J: TRBJ2-1
D: TRBD2
size: .
DNA: TGTGCCAGCAGCCATGAGCGGGGCATCTCCTACAATGAGCAGTTCTTC
CDR3: CASSHERGISYNEQFF

V: TRBV19
J: TRBJ2-2
D: .
size: few
DNA: TGTGCCAGTAGTATCTACACCGGGGAGCTGTTTTTT
CDR3: CASSIYTGELFF

V: TRBV6-5
J: TRBJ1-2
D: .
size: .
DNA: TGTGCCAGCAGTCTCCGGGACACGGGAGGCTACACCTTC
CDR3: CASSLRDTGGYTF

V: TRBV18
J: TRBJ1-2
D: .
size: .
DNA: TGTGCCAGCTCACCGTCGGTTTATGGCTACACCTTC
CDR3: CASSPSVYGYTF

V: TRBV30
J: TRBJ1-1
D: .
size: .
DNA: TGTGCCTGGAGTGCTTGGCCGCCGCTTGGTGAAGCTTTCTTT
CDR3: CAWSAWPPLGEAFF

V: TRBV7-9
J: TRBJ2-5
D: .
size: few
DNA: TGTGCCAGCAGCAGGGGGACGGGGGCCAACCAAGAGACCCAGTACTTC
CDR3: CASSRGTGANQETQYF

V: TRBV4-2
J: TRBJ1-2
D: .
size: .
DNA: TGTGCCAGCAGCCCGGACTCCTCCGGGAACTATGGCTACACCTTC
CDR3: CASSPDSSGNYGYTF

V: TRBV19
J: TRBJ2-3
D: TRBD2
size: .
DNA: TGTGCCAGTAGTATCGGACTAGCGGGGGGTAGCACAGATACGCAGTATTTT
CDR3: CASSIGLAGGSTDTQYF

V: TRBV4-3
J: TRBJ1-5
D: .
size: .
DNA: TGCGCCAGCAGCCAAGCCCCGGACGTTCGGCAGCCCCAGCATTTT
CDR3: CASSQAPDVRQPQHF

V: TRBV6-5
J: TRBJ2-6
D: .
size: .
DNA: TGTGCCAGCCAACGCTCTGGGGCCAACGTCCTGACTTTC
CDR3: CASQRSGANVLTF

V: TRBV18
J: TRBJ2-2
D: TRBD2
size: .
DNA: TGTGCCAGCTCACCACTGATTAGCGGGTTCACCGGGGAGCTGTTTTTT
CDR3: CASSPLISGFTGELFF

V: TRBV10-3
J: TRBJ1-3
D: TRBD1
size: .
DNA: TGTGCCATCAAGCTTGGGACAGGGGGCTCTGGAAACACCATATATTTT
CDR3: CAIKLGTGGSGNTIYF

V: TRBV9
J: TRBJ1-6
D: .
size: .
DNA: TGTGCCAGCAGCTCACAGTCGGGGGGTAATTCACCCCTCCACTTT
CDR3: CASSSQSGGNSPLHF

V: TRBV5-4
J: TRBJ1-3
D: .
size: .
DNA: TGTGCCAGCAGCTCCCGGGACACCTCTGGAAACACCATATATTTT
CDR3: CASSSRDTSGNTIYF

V: TRBV15
J: TRBJ1-5
D: TRBD1
size: few
DNA: TGTGCCACCAGCAGAGGGGGACAGGGAGAGTATCAGCCCCAGCATTTT
CDR3: CATSRGGQGEYQPQHF

V: TRBV15
J: TRBJ1-1
D: .
size: few
DNA: TGTGCCACCAGCGCAGACAGGTTGGACACTGAAGCTTTCTTT
CDR3: CATSADRLDTEAFF